Following are 19 T cell receptor beta chains from one sample sequenced in a study of T and B cells in COVID-19 patients. BIOMED2 TRB-A/B primer pools were used in multiplex TRB PCR. TCRdb re-derived calls from the multiplex PCR reads in MiXCR, one entry per CDR3 protein. Found here are thousands of distinct CDR3 sequences, around 27% of them singletons; the top ten hold 70%. Blood genomic DNA input for TRB amplification was roughly 230-550 ng. Sequences were obtained from blood. Every receptor here comes from a human donor with active COVID-19.

This clonotype was observed at least ten times. The rearrangement joins TRBV10-3 to TRBJ2-5, with 9 positions matching TRBD2. CDR1 and CDR2 from the germline V gene are ENHRY and SYGVKD. The V and J ends lost 2 bases and 5 bases, in that order; junction bases with no gene match: 6. This CDR3 is built from 15 residues. CDR3 nucleotide sequence: TGTGCCATCAGTGAGGCCCAGCGGGAGGAGGAGACCCAGTACTTC. It yields the protein CAISEAQREEETQYF.

This clonotype turned up a few times. J is TRBJ2-7 and V is TRBV20-1; no clear D. V gave up 5 bases and J gave up 0 bases, with 14 bases separating them. CDR3 length: 14 amino acids. CDR1 and CDR2 (germline): DFQATT, SNEGSKA (reference sequence). The CDR3 DNA is TGCAGTGCTTCACATGGGCTTTACTCCTACGAGCAGTACTTC. It is translated as CSASHGLYSYEQYF.

This chain connects TRBV6-5 to TRBJ1-2; TRBD1 agrees at 12 bases. Germline V gene lookup returns CDR1 MNHEY and CDR2 SVGAGI. The trim removed 4 bases at V and 8 bases at J, leaving 5 bases unmatched. The CDR3 covers 14 residues. CDR3 protein: CASSSRDRGHGYTF. DNA for the CDR3: TGTGCCAGCAGTTCCCGGGACAGGGGGCACGGCTACACCTTC.

The chain combines TRBV6-5 with TRBJ1-2; D is unclear. The CDR3 consists of 14 residues. Deletions cut 6 bases from V and 3 bases from J, with 14 bases between. Germline assignment: CDR1 MNHEY and CDR2 SVGAGI. CDR3 nucleotides: TGTGCCAGCAGGGGTAGTGGTGACGACTATGGCTACACCTTC. It codes for CASRGSGDDYGYTF.

This clonotype was detected once. This chain links TRBV10-3 with TRBJ1-5, with a tentative D call TRBD1 (5 bases). The length of the CDR3 is 17 residues. Germline CDR1 reads ENHRY; CDR2 reads SYGVKD. V was trimmed by 4 bases and J by 0 bases, leaving 16 bases between them. The CDR3 nucleotides are TGTGCCATCAGTGTCGGGGACGGAGTTGATAGCAATCAGCCCCAGCATTTT. Protein: CAISVGDGVDSNQPQHF.

This clonotype rates as medium-sized (0.01 to 0.1%). The chain uses TRBV5-6 and TRBJ2-3; a weak D match, TRBD1 (5 bases). CDR3 length equals 12 residues. The germline CDR1 and CDR2 sequences are SGHDT and YYEEEE. Trimming left V 5 bases short and J 6 bases short, with 10 bases between. The CDR3 DNA follows: TGTGCCAGCAGTTTGACAGAGGATACGCAGTATTTT. Translating it yields CASSLTEDTQYF.

The chain has TRBV6-1 and TRBJ2-5, with D perhaps TRBD2 (6 bases). Trimming pared 6 bases from V and 4 bases from J, leaving 6 bases between. Germline CDR1 is MNHNS and CDR2 is SASEGT. The CDR3 runs to 11 residues. CDR3 in amino acids: CASRGGETQYF. The CDR3 DNA is TGTGCCAGCAGGGGGGGAGAGACCCAGTACTTC.

About this clonotype itself: In this CDR3 the conserved last residue, phenylalanine or tryptophan, is missing, so a read error is likely. This chain joins TRBV27 and TRBJ1-2; maybe TRBD1 (6 bases). Germline lookup yields CDR1 MNHEY and CDR2 SMNVEV (reference sequence). The CDR3 consists of 15 residues. V lost 4 bases and J 7 bases, leaving 19 bases between the germline ends. The CDR3 DNA reads as TGTGCCAGCAGTTCCCGGACAGCCCCTCCCGGTGGCTACACCTAC. Protein: CASSSRTAPPGGYTY.

This clonotype is labeled as medium-sized. The junction differs from germline at one of its ends, possibly a read error. The chain is built from TRBV15 and TRBJ2-1; the match to TRBD2 covers 13 bases. CDR3 length equals 18 residues. In germline, CDR1 is LNHNV, CDR2 YYDKDF (reference sequence). CDR3 DNA: TGTGCCACCAGCAGAGCTCCAACTAGCGGGAGGGCCTATAATGAGCAGTTCTTC. Encoded protein: CATSRAPTSGRAYNEQFF.

The chain couples TRBV20-1 to TRBJ2-3; the match to TRBD2 covers 9 bases. Germline trimming cut 4 bases from V and 5 bases from J; bases unmatched to any gene: 7. Germline V lookup: CDR1 DFQATT, CDR2 SNEGSKA (reference sequence). The CDR3 consists of 14 residues. The CDR3 here is CSATGGRAGDTQYF. CDR3 coding DNA: TGCAGTGCTACGGGCGGGAGGGCCGGAGATACGCAGTATTTT.

This clonotype appeared a few times. The CDR3 nucleotides read TGTGCCAGCAGTTACTCGTCCGAGGGCGAGCAGTACTTC. Its translation: CASSYSSEGEQYF. The J gene is TRBJ2-7, the V gene TRBV6-5; a possible D gene is TRBD2 (5 bases). Trimming left V 0 bases short and J 6 bases short, with 9 bases between. CDR1 is MNHEY, CDR2 SVGAGI, per germline. CDR3 size: 13 residues.

This clonotype occurred a few times. CDR3 sequence reads: CATSRDQGRNEQFF. As DNA, the CDR3 is TGTGCCACCAGCAGAGATCAAGGACGCAATGAGCAGTTCTTC. The genes are TRBV15 and TRBJ2-1; unclear D gene. Germline loops: CDR1 LNHNV, CDR2 YYDKDF (reference sequence). The V and J ends lost 0 bases and 6 bases respectively, with 9 bases between them. The CDR3 length is 14 residues. Drawing the rest from reference TRBV15 and TRBJ2-1, the complete variable domain is DAMVIQNPRYQVTQFGKPVTLSCSQTLNHNVMYWYQQKSSQAPKLLFHYYDKDFNNEADTPDNFQSRRPNTSFCFLDIRSPGLGDTAMYLCATSRDQGRNEQFFGPGTRLTVL.

This clonotype was counted at least ten times. The CDR3 DNA follows: TGTGCCAGCTCTCGGCAGGGCCGTAATGAAAAACTGTTTTTT. Translating gives CASSRQGRNEKLFF. The rearrangement joins TRBV18 to TRBJ1-4, with a tentative D call TRBD1 (5 bases). The length of the CDR3 is 14 residues. V was shortened by 6 bases and J by 4 bases, with 12 bases between the two germline ends. Germline loops: CDR1 KGHSH, CDR2 LQKENI.

In this sample, this clonotype is medium-sized (0.01 to 0.1%). V usage is TRBV30 and J usage is TRBJ2-3; 8 bases are shared with TRBD1. CDR1 and CDR2 from the germline V gene are GTSNPN and SVGIG (reference sequence). The CDR3 is 15 residues long. Trimming removed 1 base from V and 3 bases from J; junction bases left unmatched: 6. This CDR3 is CAWSGQGSRTDTQYF. CDR3 nucleotides: TGTGCCTGGAGTGGACAGGGGTCAAGGACAGATACGCAGTATTTT.

Notes on this clonotype: A much bigger clone sits one base away, suggesting this may be a read error. The CDR3 DNA sequence: TGTGCCAGCAGCTTATCGGAAAGGAGCATCGGGGAGCTGTTTTTT. Protein: CASSLSERSIGELFF. This sequence joins TRBV7-9 and TRBJ2-2, with unresolved D. The CDR3 has 15 amino acids. Germline V gene data show CDR1 as SEHNR and CDR2 as FQNEAQ (reference sequence). The germline V and J ends were trimmed by 2 bases and 7 bases, with 14 bases remaining between them. Supplemented by reference TRBV7-9 and TRBJ2-2, the full variable domain reads DTGVSQNPRHKITKRGQNVTFRCDPISEHNRLYWYRQTLGQGPEFLTYFQNEAQLEKSRLLSDRFSAERPKGSFSTLEIQRTEQGDSAMYLCASSLSERSIGELFFGEGSRLTVL.

This clonotype was observed a handful of times. The rearrangement links TRBV11-2 to TRBJ2-1, with 7 nucleotides matching TRBD2. V lost 3 bases to trimming and J lost 3 bases; unmatched junction nucleotides: 2. CDR3 size: 14 residues. Germline CDR1 and CDR2: SGHAT and FQNNGV. CDR3 in amino acids: CASSFERDYNEQFF. Here the CDR3 DNA reads TGTGCCAGCAGCTTCGAGCGGGACTACAATGAGCAGTTCTTC.

In its sample, this clonotype ranks as medium-sized. The CDR3 DNA follows: TGTGCCAGCAGTGGGTTACTAGCGGGAGGGAATGAGCAGTTCTTC. Translation gives CASSGLLAGGNEQFF. The chain combines TRBV6-5 with TRBJ2-1; 13 bases agree with TRBD2. This CDR3 has 15 amino acids. CDR1 is MNHEY and CDR2 is SVGAGI in the germline V gene. V lost 5 bases, J lost 7 bases, and 5 bases stayed unmatched.

By share of the sample, this clonotype is medium-sized. The chain links TRBV15 to TRBJ1-5; perhaps TRBD1 as D (5 bases). Germline V gives CDR1 LNHNV, CDR2 YYDKDF (reference sequence). The length of the CDR3 is 13 residues. Trimming took off 9 bases at V and 2 bases at J, with 11 bases between the two ends. The CDR3 reads CATGGVGNQPQHF. In DNA form, the CDR3 reads TGTGCCACGGGGGGAGTCGGCAATCAGCCCCAGCATTTT.

The chain has TRBV28 and TRBJ2-7; the D gene is possibly TRBD2 (5 bases). CDR3 length: 14 residues. V lost 3 bases to trimming and J lost 4 bases, with 13 bases between them. Germline CDR1 reads MDHEN; CDR2 reads SYDVKM. The chain's CDR3 is CASSFRGRFYEQYF. The DNA of the CDR3 is TGTGCCAGCAGTTTTCGAGGGAGATTTTACGAGCAGTACTTC.